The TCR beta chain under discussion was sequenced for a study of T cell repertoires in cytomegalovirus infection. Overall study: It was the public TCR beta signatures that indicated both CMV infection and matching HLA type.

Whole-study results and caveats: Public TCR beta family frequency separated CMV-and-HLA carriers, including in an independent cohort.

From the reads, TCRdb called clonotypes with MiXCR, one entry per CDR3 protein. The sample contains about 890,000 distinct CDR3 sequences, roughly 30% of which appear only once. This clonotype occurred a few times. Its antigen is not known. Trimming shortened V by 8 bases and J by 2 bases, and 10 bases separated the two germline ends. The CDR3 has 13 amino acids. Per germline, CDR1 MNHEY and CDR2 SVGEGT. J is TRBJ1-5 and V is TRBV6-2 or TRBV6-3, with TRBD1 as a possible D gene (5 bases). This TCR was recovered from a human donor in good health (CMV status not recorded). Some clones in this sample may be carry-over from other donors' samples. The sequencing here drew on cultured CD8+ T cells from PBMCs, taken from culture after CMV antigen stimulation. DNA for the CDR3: TGTGCCAGCGAGGGGCCTGGCAATCAGCCCCAGCATTTT. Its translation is CASEGPGNQPQHF.